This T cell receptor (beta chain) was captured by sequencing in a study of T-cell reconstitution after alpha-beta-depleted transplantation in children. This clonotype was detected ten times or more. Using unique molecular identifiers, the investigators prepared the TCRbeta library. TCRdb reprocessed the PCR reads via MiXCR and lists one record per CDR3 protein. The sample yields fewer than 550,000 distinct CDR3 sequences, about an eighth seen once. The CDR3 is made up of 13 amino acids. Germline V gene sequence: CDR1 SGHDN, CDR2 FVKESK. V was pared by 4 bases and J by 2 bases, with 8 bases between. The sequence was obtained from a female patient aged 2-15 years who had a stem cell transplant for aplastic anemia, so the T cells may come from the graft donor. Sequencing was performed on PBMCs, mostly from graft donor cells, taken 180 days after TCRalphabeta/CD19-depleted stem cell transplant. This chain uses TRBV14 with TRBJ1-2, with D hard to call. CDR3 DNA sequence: TGTGCCAGCAGCCCCGGCCGGAACTATGGCTACACCTTC. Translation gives CASSPGRNYGYTF.